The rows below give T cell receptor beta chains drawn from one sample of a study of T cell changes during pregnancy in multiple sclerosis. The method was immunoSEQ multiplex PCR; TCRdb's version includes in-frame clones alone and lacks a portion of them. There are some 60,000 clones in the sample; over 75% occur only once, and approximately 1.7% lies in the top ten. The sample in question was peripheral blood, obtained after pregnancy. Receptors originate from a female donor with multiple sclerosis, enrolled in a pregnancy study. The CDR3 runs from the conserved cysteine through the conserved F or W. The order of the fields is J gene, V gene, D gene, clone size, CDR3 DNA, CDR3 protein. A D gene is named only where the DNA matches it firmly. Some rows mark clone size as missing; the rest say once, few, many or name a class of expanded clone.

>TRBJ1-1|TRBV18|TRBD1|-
TGTGCCAGCTCACCAGACAGGGGAGCTGAAGCTTTCTTT
CASSPDRGAEAFF
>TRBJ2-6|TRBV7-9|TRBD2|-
TGTGCCAGCAGCTTGATAGCGGGGTACTCTGGGGCCAACGTCCTGACTTTC
CASSLIAGYSGANVLTF
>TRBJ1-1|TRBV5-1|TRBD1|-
TGCGCCAGCAGCTTACGGACAGGGGGCACTGAAGCTTTCTTT
CASSLRTGGTEAFF
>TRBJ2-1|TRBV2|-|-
TGTGCCAGCAGCAAAAGGAGCCGGGGGTCGGATGAGCAGTTCTTC
CASSKRSRGSDEQFF
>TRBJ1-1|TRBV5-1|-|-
TGCGCCAGCAGGTCAGGGTCGGACACTGAAGCTTTCTTT
CASRSGSDTEAFF
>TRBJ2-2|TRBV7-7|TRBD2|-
TGTGCTAGCAGCTTAGCCGTTCGCGGGGGGAACACCGGGGAGCTGTTTTTT
CASSLAVRGGNTGELFF
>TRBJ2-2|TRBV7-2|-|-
TGTGCCAGCAGCCCACAGGACACCGGGGAGCTGTTTTTT
CASSPQDTGELFF
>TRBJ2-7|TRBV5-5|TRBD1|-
TGTGCCAGCAGCGCGACAACAGGGGGGCACGAGCAGTACTTC
CASSATTGGHEQYF
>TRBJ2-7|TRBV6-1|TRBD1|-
TGTGCCACCCGGGACAGTTACTACGAGCAGTACTTC
CATRDSYYEQYF
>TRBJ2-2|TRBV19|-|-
TGTGCCAGTATGGGTCGGGGAACCGGGGAGCTGTTTTTT
CASMGRGTGELFF
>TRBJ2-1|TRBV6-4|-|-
TGTGCCAGCAGTGACTCGGGCAGTGGGACTTCCTCCTACAATGAGCAGTTCTTC
CASSDSGSGTSSYNEQFF
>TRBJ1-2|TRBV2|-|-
TGTGCCAGCAGTGAAGGGGATTGGGGCGGCGGCTACACCTTC
CASSEGDWGGGYTF
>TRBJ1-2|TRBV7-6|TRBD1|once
TGTGCCAGCAGCTTAGGGACAGGAAACTATGGCTACACCTTC
CASSLGTGNYGYTF
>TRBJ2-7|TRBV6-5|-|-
TGTGCCAGCAGTTATAACGGGGGAACCTACGAGCAGTACTTC
CASSYNGGTYEQYF
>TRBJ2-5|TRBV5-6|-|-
TGTGCCAGCAGCTTGAAGGGGCAACAAGAGACCCAGTACTTC
CASSLKGQQETQYF
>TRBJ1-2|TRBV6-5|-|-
TGTGCCAGCAGTTTCAATCAGGGAGGAGGCTACACCTTC
CASSFNQGGGYTF
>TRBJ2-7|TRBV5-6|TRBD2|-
TGTGCCAGCAGCGATCTAGCGGGGGTTTTCTCCTACGAGCAGTACTTC
CASSDLAGVFSYEQYF
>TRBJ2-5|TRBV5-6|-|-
TGTGCCAGCAGCTTCGCAGGGGATGAGACCCAGTACTTC
CASSFAGDETQYF
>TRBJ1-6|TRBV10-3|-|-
TGTGCCATCAGTTGGGGACTCGCCAATTCACCCCTCCACTTT
CAISWGLANSPLHF
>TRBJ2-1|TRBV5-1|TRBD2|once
TGCGCCAGCAGCCGGGTGGGGACTAGCGCCACAAGAGCTAATGAGCAGTTCTTC
CASSRVGTSATRANEQFF
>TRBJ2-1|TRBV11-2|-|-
TGTGCCAGCCAGCCAGGTGGAGGTCCATCCTACAATGAGCAGTTCTTC
CASQPGGGPSYNEQFF
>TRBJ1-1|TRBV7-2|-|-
TGTGCCAGCAGCTTAGGCCCTCTTGACAGGGCTTTCTTT
CASSLGPLDRAFF
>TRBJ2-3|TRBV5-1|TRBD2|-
TGCGCCAGCAGCCGGACCCTCGGCGGGGGGGCGACAGATACGCAGTATTTT
CASSRTLGGGATDTQYF
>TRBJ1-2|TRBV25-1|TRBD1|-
TGTGCCAGCAGTGGACCCCGGGACAGGCACTACTATGGCTACACCTTC
CASSGPRDRHYYGYTF
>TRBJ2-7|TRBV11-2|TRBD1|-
TGTGCCAGCAGCCTAGGACAGGGACCCTACGAGCAGTACTTC
CASSLGQGPYEQYF